Listed here are 3 T cell receptor beta chains from one sample, sequenced in a study of CD8+ T cells in alopecia areata. Treatment given: oral pan-JAK inhibitor, 5-10 mg twice daily. As the sequencing template, cDNA was produced by extracting RNA and reverse transcribing it. Assay used: immunoSEQ multiplex PCR; TCRdb lists only in-frame clones, some missing. The data hold under 150,000 clones, with 56% observed a single time. This sample comprised CD4+ T cells sorted from blood, obtained at week 24, from a patient treated with tofacitinib. The receptors were sampled from a human donor with alopecia areata.

This chain joins TRBV7-9 and TRBJ1-5, with 11 bases that match TRBD1. The germline gives CDR1 SEHNR, CDR2 FQNEAQ (reference sequence). This CDR3 region has 15 residues. J gave up 5 bases and V 1 base, and 1 base lay outside the gene matches. The DNA of the CDR3 is TGTGCCAGCAGCTTAGGGGACAGGGGGGATCAGCCCCAGCATTTT. Encoded protein: CASSLGDRGDQPQHF.

This chain links TRBV7-8 with TRBJ2-5; the D gene is possibly TRBD1 (6 bases). Germline CDR1 reads SGHVS; CDR2 reads FQNEAQ. Trimming removed 5 bases from V and 5 bases from J, with 12 bases in between. There are 13 residues in the CDR3. DNA for the CDR3: TGTGCCAGCAGCACACGACAGGCGGAGACCCAGTACTTC. It codes for CASSTRQAETQYF. Together with reference TRBV7-8 and TRBJ2-5, the CDR3 gives the full variable domain: GAGVSQSPRYKVAKRGQDVALRCDPISGHVSLFWYQQALGQGPEFLTYFQNEAQLDKSGLPSDRFFAERPEGSVSTLKIQRTQQEDSAVYLCASSTRQAETQYFGPGTRLLVL.

V and J are TRBV4-3 and TRBJ2-4, with TRBD1 matching 7 bases. The germline V gene encodes CDR1 LGHNA and CDR2 YSLEER. V lost 0 bases to trimming and J lost 9 bases; unmatched junction nucleotides: 8. CDR3 length equals 15 residues. CDR3 in amino acids: CASSQDVGTGAIQYF. The DNA for the CDR3 is TGCGCCAGCAGCCAAGATGTCGGTACAGGGGCCATTCAGTACTTC.